The next 22 T cell receptor beta chains were all read from a single sample in a study of neoadjuvant nivolumab and ipilimumab in lung cancer. Using immunoSEQ multiplex PCR, the repertoire was profiled, and TCRdb retains in-frame clones only, with some absent. The top ten hold around 9.3% of the sample, which has about 25,000 clones, 75% to 90% seen once. The specimen was tumor tissue, collected after neoadjuvant nivolumab, alone or with ipilimumab, at or shortly before surgery. The receptors stem from an adult with non-small cell lung cancer.

The V call is TRBV9, the J call TRBJ2-1, with 13 bases matching TRBD2. The J segment lost 5 bases and the V segment lost 4 bases, leaving 9 bases of the junction unmatched. CDR3 length equals 17 residues. CDR1 and CDR2 from the germline V gene are SGDLS and YYNGEE. Here the CDR3 DNA reads TGTGCCAGCAGCCTAACATTAGGGACTAGCGGGAACAATGAGCAGTTCTTC. As protein: CASSLTLGTSGNNEQFF.

This clone rates as large. This chain uses TRBV4-2 with TRBJ2-3, with unresolved D. Per the germline V gene, CDR1 is LGHNA and CDR2 is YNFKEQ. Trimming took off 2 bases at V and 6 bases at J, with 3 bases between the two ends. CDR3 length: 11 amino acids. The CDR3 DNA follows: TGTGCCAGCAGCCAATCTGATACGCAGTATTTT. Its protein is CASSQSDTQYF.

The V and J genes are TRBV6-5 and TRBJ1-2, with D possibly TRBD1 on 6 matching bases. The CDR3 is made up of 15 amino acids. Germline loops: CDR1 MNHEY, CDR2 SVGAGI. With 1 base removed from V and 4 bases from J, the gap between germline ends came to 13 bases. As DNA, the CDR3 is TGTGCCAGCAGTTACTTCCTACAGGGAACCTATGGCTACACCTTC. Translated: CASSYFLQGTYGYTF.

The genes are TRBV6-5 and TRBJ2-3, with D perhaps TRBD1 or TRBD2 (5 bases each). Per the germline V gene, CDR1 is MNHEY and CDR2 is SVGAGI. The CDR3 consists of 13 residues. V lost 7 bases, J lost 3 bases, and 11 bases lay in between. The CDR3 coding sequence is TGTGCCAGCAAGAGGGACCGTACAGATACGCAGTATTTT. Protein sequence: CASKRDRTDTQYF.

V usage is TRBV5-1 and J usage is TRBJ2-5; possibly TRBD1 for D (7 bases). The V end lost 0 bases, the J end lost 0 bases, and 18 bases lay between the germline ends. CDR3 length: 18 residues. CDR1 SGHRS and CDR2 YFSETQ come from the germline V gene. The CDR3 DNA sequence: TGCGCCAGCAGCTTGGTTGGGGGGACAGTGAGGTACCAAGAGACCCAGTACTTC. It codes for CASSLVGGTVRYQETQYF.

The V and J genes are TRBV6-5 and TRBJ1-1, with D possibly matching TRBD1 (5 bases). This CDR3 has 15 amino acids. CDR1 MNHEY and CDR2 SVGAGI come from the germline V gene. Trimming shortened V by 7 bases and J by 4 bases, and 19 bases separated the two germline ends. The chain's CDR3 is CASMMGDKSITEAFF. The CDR3 coding sequence is TGTGCCAGCATGATGGGGGATAAATCGATCACTGAAGCTTTCTTT.

This chain links TRBV6-5 with TRBJ2-1; TRBD2 agrees at 10 bases. V lost 2 bases, J lost 6 bases, and 4 bases stayed unmatched. Germline V gene sequence: CDR1 MNHEY, CDR2 SVGAGI. The CDR3 contains 15 residues. CDR3 bases: TGTGCCAGCAGTTACGGGGTAGCGGGAGGCAATGAGCAGTTCTTC. It encodes CASSYGVAGGNEQFF.

The chain joins TRBV6-5 to TRBJ2-7; TRBD1 matches at 8 bases. Trimming removed 0 bases from V and 3 bases from J; junction bases left unmatched: 4. Per germline, CDR1 MNHEY and CDR2 SVGAGI. CDR3 size: 15 residues. CDR3 DNA sequence: TGTGCCAGCAGTTACTCGCCGGACAGGGACTACGAGCAGTACTTC. It translates to CASSYSPDRDYEQYF.

This clone has just one count. The rearrangement links TRBV6-1 to TRBJ1-5; unclear D gene. Looked up from germline, CDR1 is MNHNS and CDR2 is SASEGT. The CDR3 runs to 13 residues. V lost 8 bases and J lost 0, with 8 bases in between. The CDR3 sequence: CASAGYSNQPQHF. As DNA, the CDR3 is TGTGCCAGCGCCGGATATAGCAATCAGCCCCAGCATTTT.

This clone occurred once. The rearrangement uses TRBV11-3 and TRBJ2-2; D ambiguous. Trimming cost V 1 base and J 7 bases, with 4 bases left between them. CDR1 and CDR2 from the germline V gene are SGHNT and YENEEA. The CDR3 runs 12 residues. Here the CDR3 reads CASSLVVGELFF. In nucleotides, the CDR3 is TGTGCCAGCAGCTTAGTGGTCGGGGAGCTGTTTTTT.

The V call is TRBV6-6, the J call TRBJ2-1, with D perhaps matching TRBD2 (6 bases). Trimming cost V 7 bases and J 7 bases, with 11 bases left between them. The CDR3 covers 12 residues. Germline CDR1 reads MNHNY; CDR2 reads SVGAGI (reference sequence). CDR3 DNA sequence: TGTGCCAGCAATCCGGAGGGTAATGAGCAGTTCTTC. It codes for CASNPEGNEQFF.

J is TRBJ2-7 and V is TRBV27, with D perhaps being TRBD1 or TRBD2 (5 bases each). V was shortened by 5 bases and J by 7 bases, with 12 bases between the two germline ends. Germline V CDR1 and CDR2: MNHEY, SMNVEV (reference sequence). This CDR3 is built from 12 residues. As DNA, the CDR3 is TGTGCCAGCAGTCTTGCTTGGGGGGAGCAGTACTTC. Its protein product is CASSLAWGEQYF.

V usage is TRBV10-2 and J usage is TRBJ2-1, with 11 nucleotides matching TRBD2. With 7 bases clipped from V and 7 bases from J, the junction kept 12 bases outside the gene matches. The CDR3 has 16 residues. The germline CDR1 and CDR2 sequences are WSHSY and SAAADI. The DNA of the CDR3 is TGCGCCAGCACCCTATTACTAGCGGGAGCTAGGAATGAGCAGTTCTTC. Translating gives CASTLLLAGARNEQFF.

The chain uses TRBV7-9 and TRBJ2-3; no reliable D call. The CDR3 extends over 13 amino acids. Germline V gene data show CDR1 as SEHNR and CDR2 as FQNEAQ (reference sequence). The germline V and J ends were trimmed by 4 bases and 0 bases, with 5 bases remaining between them. This CDR3 is CASSSYSTDTQYF. The DNA of the CDR3 is TGTGCCAGCAGCTCCTATAGCACAGATACGCAGTATTTT. The full variable domain, rest sourced from reference TRBV7-9 and TRBJ2-3, is DTGVSQNPRHKITKRGQNVTFRCDPISEHNRLYWYRQTLGQGPEFLTYFQNEAQLEKSRLLSDRFSAERPKGSFSTLEIQRTEQGDSAMYLCASSSYSTDTQYFGPGTRLTVL.

The rearrangement uses TRBV9 and TRBJ1-1; TRBD1 might be the D (6 bases). The CDR3 runs to 14 residues. Germline V gene data show CDR1 as SGDLS and CDR2 as YYNGEE. V was clipped by 0 bases and J by 0 bases, with 6 bases between them. The CDR3 sequence: CASSVEGVNTEAFF. The DNA for the CDR3 is TGTGCCAGCAGCGTAGAGGGGGTGAACACTGAAGCTTTCTTT.

The chain couples TRBV6-5 to TRBJ1-3, with a tentative D call TRBD1 (6 bases). Trimming pared 6 bases from V and 4 bases from J, leaving 16 bases between. The CDR3 is 15 amino acids. The V gene's germline CDR1 is MNHEY and CDR2 SVGAGI. CDR3 region: CASRAARTAGNTIYF. The CDR3 DNA is TGTGCCAGCAGAGCCGCCCGGACAGCGGGAAACACCATATATTTT.

The V call is TRBV5-1, the J call TRBJ1-2, with D perhaps matching TRBD1 (5 bases). The length of the CDR3 is 15 residues. The V end lost 0 bases, the J end lost 6 bases, and 15 bases lay between the germline ends. Germline V gene data show CDR1 as SGHRS and CDR2 as YFSETQ. CDR3 loop: CASSLGPTALNGYTF. The CDR3 coding sequence is TGCGCCAGCAGCTTGGGCCCGACAGCCTTAAATGGCTACACCTTC. The whole variable domain, remainder taken from reference TRBV5-1 and TRBJ1-2, is KAGVTQTPRYLIKTRGQQVTLSCSPISGHRSVSWYQQTPGQGLQFLFEYFSETQRNKGNFPGRFSGRQFSNSRSEMNVSTLELGDSALYLCASSLGPTALNGYTFGSGTRLTVV.

This chain connects TRBV7-9 to TRBJ2-7; 10 bases map to TRBD1. Germline V lookup: CDR1 SEHNR, CDR2 FQNEAQ (reference sequence). CDR3 length: 12 residues. V dropped 5 bases and J dropped 9; count of bases not matched to a gene: 4. CDR3 sequence reads: CASSRDRGGQYF. CDR3 DNA sequence: TGTGCCAGCAGCCGGGACAGGGGAGGGCAGTACTTC.

This clone was picked up one time. The V call is TRBV6-1, the J call TRBJ2-5; no reliable D call. Germline V gene lookup returns CDR1 MNHNS and CDR2 SASEGT. V lost 4 bases to trimming and J lost 5 bases, with 11 bases between them. The CDR3 contains 13 residues. CDR3 protein: CASSGVTRETQYF. Written as DNA, the CDR3 is TGTGCCAGCAGTGGGGTCACCCGGGAGACCCAGTACTTC.

V is TRBV30 and J is TRBJ2-1; 7 positions match TRBD2. Germline assignment: CDR1 GTSNPN and CDR2 SVGIG (reference sequence). Unmatched junction bases numbered 4, after V lost 1 base and J lost 7 bases. This CDR3 has 13 amino acids. In DNA form, the CDR3 reads TGTGCCTGGAGTGAAAGGCGGGAGAATGAGCAGTTCTTC. Translating it yields CAWSERRENEQFF.

The chain uses TRBV11-3 and TRBJ2-3; 9 bases match TRBD2. CDR1 is SGHNT, CDR2 YENEEA, per germline. This CDR3 spans 16 amino acids. The V gene end was trimmed by 0 bases and the J gene end by 3 bases; junction bases not matched to a gene: 4. DNA of the CDR3: TGTGCCAGCAGCTTAGATCCCGCGGGAGGGACAGATACGCAGTATTTT. As protein: CASSLDPAGGTDTQYF. Combining the CDR3 with reference TRBV11-3 and TRBJ2-3 gives the whole variable domain EAGVVQSPRYKIIEKKQPVAFWCNPISGHNTLYWYLQNLGQGPELLIRYENEEAVDDSQLPKDRFSAERLKGVDSTLKIQPAELGDSAVYLCASSLDPAGGTDTQYFGPGTRLTVL.

This clone showed up just once. The chain couples TRBV2 to TRBJ2-5; D is undetermined. From germline, CDR1 is SNHLY and CDR2 FYNNEI. With 6 bases removed from V and 0 bases from J, the gap between germline ends came to 8 bases. The CDR3 runs to 13 residues. The CDR3 nucleotides read TGTGCCAGCAGCGGAGAGTACCAAGAGACCCAGTACTTC. Translation: CASSGEYQETQYF.